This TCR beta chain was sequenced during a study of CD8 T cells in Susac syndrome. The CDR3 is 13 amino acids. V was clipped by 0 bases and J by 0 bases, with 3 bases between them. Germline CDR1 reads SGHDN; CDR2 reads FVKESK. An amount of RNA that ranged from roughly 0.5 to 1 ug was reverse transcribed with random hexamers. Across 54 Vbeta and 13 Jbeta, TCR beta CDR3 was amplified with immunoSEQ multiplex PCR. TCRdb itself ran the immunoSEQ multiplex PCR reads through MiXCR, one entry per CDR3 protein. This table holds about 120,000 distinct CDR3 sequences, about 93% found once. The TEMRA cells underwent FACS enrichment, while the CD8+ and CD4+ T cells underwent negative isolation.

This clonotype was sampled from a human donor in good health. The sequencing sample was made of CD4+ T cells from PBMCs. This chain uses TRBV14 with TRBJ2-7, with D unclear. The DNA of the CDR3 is TGTGCCAGCAGCCAAGAACTCTCCTACGAGCAGTACTTC. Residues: CASSQELSYEQYF.